This T cell receptor beta chain was observed in a study of cytomegalovirus exposure and HLA in healthy donors. Study conclusions and caveats: Generally TCR sequences proved uncommon, though certain public TCRs appeared in numerous donors.

PCR employed 60 Vbeta and 13 Jbeta primers. The assay was immunoSEQ multiplex PCR, and TCRdb's table has in-frame clones only and misses some. The data show 100,000 or so clones, approximately 83% seen once. In regard to this clone: Its antigen is not identified.

With 5 bases removed from V and 4 bases from J, the gap between germline ends came to 17 bases. The germline V gene encodes CDR1 SGHAT and CDR2 FQNNGV. The CDR3 spans 15 residues. Sequenced: PBMCs. The chain couples TRBV11-2 to TRBJ1-2; a possible D gene is TRBD1 (6 bases). The source of this sequence is a man aged 18-30 years in good health and CMV-seronegative. The CDR3: CASSPTGNGAYGYTF. The CDR3 DNA reads as TGTGCCAGCAGCCCAACAGGGAATGGCGCCTATGGCTACACCTTC. Variable domain in full (rest from reference TRBV11-2 and TRBJ1-2): EAGVAQSPRYKIIEKRQSVAFWCNPISGHATLYWYQQILGQGPKLLIQFQNNGVVDDSQLPKDRFSAERLKGVDSTLKIQPAKLEDSAVYLCASSPTGNGAYGYTFGSGTRLTVV.